This T cell receptor (beta chain) was captured by sequencing in a study of neurological immune-mediated disorders. cDNA was made by 5'RACE with 10-nucleotide random UMIs. Via MiXCR, TCRdb re-called the 5' RACE reads, giving one row per CDR3 protein. The sample lists tens of thousands of distinct CDR3 sequences; less than 20% were seen once. CDR3 length: 15 residues. J gave up 5 bases and V 1 base, and 3 bases lay outside the gene matches. The V gene's germline CDR1 is LNHDA and CDR2 SQIVND (reference sequence). The sample holds many counts of this clonotype. Time point described: technical triplicate 3.

This rearrangement joins TRBV19 to TRBJ2-7; TRBD1 aligns across 12 bases. This TCR derives from a female donor with HTLV-1-associated myelopathy (HAM/TSP). Sequencing used CD4+ T cells from blood. CDR3 DNA: TGTGCCAGTAGTATAGTGGGACAGGGGGCTGACGAGCAGTACTTC. Encoded protein: CASSIVGQGADEQYF.